This T cell receptor beta chain was recovered during a study of blood T cell repertoires in COVID-19. The overall study: Samples representing acute and convalescent COVID-19 were sourced from the United States, Italy and Spain. T cells, B-cell-depleted T cells, or PBMCs provided the cDNA or gDNA that served as material.

Methods used by the authors: How many nucleated cells were present was estimated from reference gene primer amplification. TCRdb's copy holds only in-frame clones and misses some; the assay was immunoSEQ multiplex PCR. The DNA was the basis for D and trimming; V, J and clone size are from that table. Seen here are about 59,000 clones, about nine tenths observed once, and the top ten hold over 7.5%. Germline lookup yields CDR1 MNHEY and CDR2 SMNVEV (reference sequence). This CDR3 is 17 amino acids long. Trimming took 6 bases from V and 0 from J; bases not matched to a gene: 11. Sequenced input: peripheral blood. The J gene is TRBJ2-1, the V gene TRBV27; 7 bases map to TRBD2. The sequence came from a human donor in a cohort sampled during active COVID-19. The CDR3 loop reads CASRPTSSGSSYNEQFF. As DNA, the CDR3 is TGTGCCAGCAGGCCCACATCTAGCGGCAGCTCCTACAATGAGCAGTTCTTC.